Below, one TCR beta chain is given with its context. Patients in Seattle were enrolled during active infection, then followed longitudinally. These data originate in a study of blood T cell repertoires in COVID-19. Looking at the study overall: Collection of acute and convalescent COVID-19 samples took place in the United States, Italy and Spain.

As processed by the authors: Amplification from reference gene primers served as the basis for estimated nucleated cell counts. Using immunoSEQ multiplex PCR, the repertoire was profiled, and TCRdb retains in-frame clones only, with some absent. The V and J calls and clone size come from that table; D and trimming were worked out from the DNA. The sample consists of fewer than 700,000 clones, about 88% of them appearing once. Germline CDR1 reads GTSNPN; CDR2 reads SVGIG (reference sequence). The CDR3 is 15 residues long. The V end lost 2 bases, the J end lost 1 base, and 11 bases lay between the germline ends.

This chain uses TRBV30 with TRBJ2-2, with a possible D match to TRBD1 (6 bases). Sequencing was carried out using peripheral blood. This sequence was found in a woman between 50 and 59 years old with COVID-19, enrolled during active disease. Written as DNA, the CDR3 is TGTGCCTGGAGTCTTAAGACAGGGAACACCGGGGAGCTGTTTTTT. Its translation is CAWSLKTGNTGELFF. Looking up the rest from reference TRBV30 and TRBJ2-2 gives the full variable domain: SQTIHQWPATLVQPVGSPLSLECTVEGTSNPNLYWYRQAAGRGLQLLFYSVGIGQISSEVPQNLSASRPQDRQFILSSKKLLLSDSGFYLCAWSLKTGNTGELFFGEGSRLTVL.